This T cell receptor (beta chain) was profiled in a study of blood T cell repertoires in COVID-19. Study information: The study drew acute and convalescent COVID-19 samples from the United States, Italy and Spain. Nucleic acid was either cDNA or gDNA, and it came from T cells, B-cell-depleted T cells, or PBMCs.

The CDR3 consists of 16 residues. Germline-derived CDR1 and CDR2 are SGHNT and YYREEE (reference sequence). Trimming cost V 4 bases and J 3 bases; bases outside gene matches: 7. How the authors handled the data: Cell counts per sample came from amplifying reference gene primers. The table came from immunoSEQ multiplex PCR; TCRdb's copy has only in-frame clones and leaves some out. Clone size and V and J calls were adopted from that table, with D and trimming inferred from the DNA. The profile shows over 200,000 clones, more than 70% of them singletons. This sequence originates from a man in his forties with active or convalescent COVID-19. Sequenced sample: peripheral blood. The rearrangement uses TRBV5-4 and TRBJ2-5; 12 bases align to TRBD2. The CDR3 DNA reads TGTGCCAGCAGCCCGATTTGGACTAGCGGGAAAGAGACCCAGTACTTC. This sequence encodes CASSPIWTSGKETQYF.